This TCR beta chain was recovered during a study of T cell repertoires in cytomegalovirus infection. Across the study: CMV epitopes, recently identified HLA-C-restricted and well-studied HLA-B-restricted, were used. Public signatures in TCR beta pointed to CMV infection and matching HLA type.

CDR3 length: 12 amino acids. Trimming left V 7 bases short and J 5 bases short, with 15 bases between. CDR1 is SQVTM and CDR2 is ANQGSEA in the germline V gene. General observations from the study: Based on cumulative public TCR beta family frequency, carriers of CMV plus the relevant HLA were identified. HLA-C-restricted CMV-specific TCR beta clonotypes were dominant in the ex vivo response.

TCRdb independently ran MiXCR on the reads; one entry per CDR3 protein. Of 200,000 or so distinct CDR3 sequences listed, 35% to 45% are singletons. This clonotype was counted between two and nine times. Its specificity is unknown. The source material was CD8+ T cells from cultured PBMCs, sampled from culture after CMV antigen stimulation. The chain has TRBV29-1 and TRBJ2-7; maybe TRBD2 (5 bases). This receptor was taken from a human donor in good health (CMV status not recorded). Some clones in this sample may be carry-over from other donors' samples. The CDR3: CSAGREKDEQYF. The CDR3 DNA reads TGCAGCGCTGGACGGGAAAAGGACGAGCAGTACTTC.